This T cell receptor beta chain stems from a study of CD8+CD57+ T cells in acquired aplastic anemia. Study background: Mean yield of DNA from sorted CD4+ and CD8+ cells was roughly 3.2 ug.

Comments on this clonotype: The antigen remains unidentified.

Per the germline V gene, CDR1 is DFQATT and CDR2 is SNEGSKA (reference sequence). This CDR3 is 13 amino acids long. V lost 6 bases and J lost 5; bases outside the gene matches: 4. Investigators profiled TCR beta VDJ and CDR3 from genomic DNA template. In TCRdb, the reads were re-called with MiXCR into one record per CDR3 protein. This table holds approximately 100,000 distinct CDR3 sequences, roughly 70% found once. Before being chosen for sequencing, patients had shown CD8+CD57+ cell expansion by flow cytometry. All patients were therapy-naive when blood was sampled. Study observations and caveats: A set of twenty-nine CD8+ CDR3 sequences was shared between patients and controls, and these sequences appeared highly expressed in patients. No significant difference in CD8+ Simpson's diversity was found between patients and controls.

The chain recombines TRBV20-1 with TRBJ2-7; TRBD2 aligns across 13 bases. The TCR comes from a human donor with aplastic anemia. Sequencing was done on a sample of sorted CD4+, CD8+, or CD8+CD57+ T cells (not recorded which) from PBMCs. The CDR3 loop reads CSATTSGRNEQYF. The CDR3 DNA sequence: TGCAGTGCGACGACTAGCGGGAGGAACGAGCAGTACTTC.